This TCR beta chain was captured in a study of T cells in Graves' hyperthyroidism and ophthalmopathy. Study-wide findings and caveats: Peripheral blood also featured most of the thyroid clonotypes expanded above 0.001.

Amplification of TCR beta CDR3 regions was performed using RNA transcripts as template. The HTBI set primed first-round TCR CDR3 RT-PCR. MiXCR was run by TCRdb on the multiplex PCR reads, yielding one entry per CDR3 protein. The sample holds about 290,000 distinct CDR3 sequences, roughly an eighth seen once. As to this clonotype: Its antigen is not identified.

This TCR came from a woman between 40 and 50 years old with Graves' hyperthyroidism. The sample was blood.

CDR3 nucleotide sequence: TGTGCCAGCATCGAGAGAGACACCTACGAGCAGTACTTC. Translating it yields CASIERDTYEQYF. The V gene is TRBV28, the J gene TRBJ2-7; D gene unclear. The CDR3 loop spans 13 amino acids. V was trimmed by 7 bases and J by 2 bases, leaving 12 bases between them. Per the germline V gene, CDR1 is MDHEN and CDR2 is SYDVKM.